A selection of T cell receptor beta chains follows, all from one sample in a study of neoadjuvant anti-PD-1 for oral cavity cancer. Libraries were prepared by immunoSEQ multiplex PCR; TCRdb keeps only in-frame clonotypes and omits some of them. The sample shows some 15,000 clones, 70% of them seen only once. The sequenced sample was PBMCs, obtained before nivolumab (anti-PD-1) treatment. These receptor sequences come from a person aged 40 to 85 with oral cavity squamous cell carcinoma. CDR3s include the opening cysteine and the closing phenylalanine or tryptophan.

j_call | v_call | cdr3_aa
TRBJ2-5 | TRBV15 | CATSRDRAGVETQYF
TRBJ1-5 | TRBV19 | CASSFQTQERGNQPQHF
TRBJ1-5 | TRBV7-9 | CASGDTQPQHF
TRBJ1-4 | TRBV2 | CASSDSGTTTNEKLFF
TRBJ1-1 | TRBV7-2 | CASSLGDRGNTEAFF
TRBJ2-2 | TRBV7-6 | CASSLDTPNTGELFF
TRBJ1-2 | TRBV12-5 | CASGLDGTYGYTF
TRBJ2-4 | TRBV6-6 | CASSYPGQPGDIQYF
TRBJ2-7 | TRBV7-9 | CASSLQGLPDEQYF
TRBJ2-2 | TRBV14 | CASSHRQGSTGELFF
TRBJ1-2 | TRBV18 | CASSPPRDRVAGSGYGYTF
TRBJ1-4 | TRBV5-4 | CASRTGGPNEKLFF
TRBJ2-1 | TRBV6-5 | CASSKLAGVGNEQFF
TRBJ2-2 | TRBV9 | CASSAGTSTDGELFF
TRBJ2-1 | TRBV9 | CASSVVGQGHGEQFF
TRBJ2-7 | TRBV5-5 | CASSFNLAGGNHEQYF
TRBJ1-4 | TRBV7-3 | CASPQGRLNEKLFF
TRBJ2-7 | TRBV28 | CASRGGGGGSYEQYF
TRBJ2-2 | TRBV11-3 | CASSPRQGGTGELFF
TRBJ1-3 | TRBV25-1 | CASSDSGGLGNTIYF
TRBJ1-5 | TRBV13 | CASSFTGNQPQHF
TRBJ2-5 | TRBV7-6 | CASSSGTSVETQYF
TRBJ2-1 | TRBV27 | CASSLNGSPNEQFF
TRBJ2-7 | TRBV15 | CATSRETRDSPLF
TRBJ1-3 | TRBV5-1 | CASSTDRGSNTIYF
TRBJ1-5 | TRBV18 | CASSTGISNQPQHF
TRBJ1-2 | TRBV7-2 | CASSPDRRYGYTF